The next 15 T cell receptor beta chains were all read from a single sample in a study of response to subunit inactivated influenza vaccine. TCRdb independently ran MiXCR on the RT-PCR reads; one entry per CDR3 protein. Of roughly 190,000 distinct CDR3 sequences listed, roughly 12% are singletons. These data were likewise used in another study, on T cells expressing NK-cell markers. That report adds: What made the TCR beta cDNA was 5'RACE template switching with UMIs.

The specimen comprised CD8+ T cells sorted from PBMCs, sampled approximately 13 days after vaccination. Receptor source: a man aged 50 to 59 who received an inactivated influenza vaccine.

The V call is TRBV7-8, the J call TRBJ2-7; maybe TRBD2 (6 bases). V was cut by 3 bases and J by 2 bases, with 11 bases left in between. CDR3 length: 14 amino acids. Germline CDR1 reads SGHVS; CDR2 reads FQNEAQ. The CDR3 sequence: CASSFPGGAYEQYF. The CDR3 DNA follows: TGTGCCAGCAGCTTCCCGGGCGGGGCCTACGAGCAGTACTTC.

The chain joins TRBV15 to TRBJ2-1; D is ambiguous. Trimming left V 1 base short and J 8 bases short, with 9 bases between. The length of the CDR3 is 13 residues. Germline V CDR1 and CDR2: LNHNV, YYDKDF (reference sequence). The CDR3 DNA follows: TGTGCCACCAGCAGAGCGTCCGGTCATGAGCAGTTCTTC. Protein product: CATSRASGHEQFF.

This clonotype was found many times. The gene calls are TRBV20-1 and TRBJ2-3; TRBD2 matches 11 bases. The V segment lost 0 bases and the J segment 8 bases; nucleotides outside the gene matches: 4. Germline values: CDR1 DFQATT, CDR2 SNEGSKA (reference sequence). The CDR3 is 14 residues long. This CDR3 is CSARDPGLAGTQYF. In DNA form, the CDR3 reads TGCAGTGCTAGAGATCCAGGACTAGCGGGTACGCAGTATTTT.

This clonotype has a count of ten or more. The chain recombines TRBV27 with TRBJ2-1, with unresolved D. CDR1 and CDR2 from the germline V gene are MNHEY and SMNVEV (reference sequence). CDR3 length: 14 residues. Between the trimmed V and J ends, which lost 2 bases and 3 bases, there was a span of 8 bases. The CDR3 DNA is TGTGCCAGCAGTTTAGCCAGACTCTACAATGAGCAGTTCTTC. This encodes CASSLARLYNEQFF.

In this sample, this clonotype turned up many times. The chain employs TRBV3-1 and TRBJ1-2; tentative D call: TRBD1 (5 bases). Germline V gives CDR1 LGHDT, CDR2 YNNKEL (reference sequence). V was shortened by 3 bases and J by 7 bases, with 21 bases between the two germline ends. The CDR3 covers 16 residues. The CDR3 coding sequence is TGTGCCAGCAGCCAGCAGTTGTGGGGCGTCCGGGCTGGCTACACCTTC. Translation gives CASSQQLWGVRAGYTF.

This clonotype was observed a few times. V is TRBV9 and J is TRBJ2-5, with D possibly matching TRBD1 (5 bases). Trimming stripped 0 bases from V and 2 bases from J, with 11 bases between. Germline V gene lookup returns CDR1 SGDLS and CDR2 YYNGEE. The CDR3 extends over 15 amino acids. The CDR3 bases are TGTGCCAGCAGCGTAGACGTAGGGGCACAAGAGACCCAGTACTTC. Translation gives CASSVDVGAQETQYF.

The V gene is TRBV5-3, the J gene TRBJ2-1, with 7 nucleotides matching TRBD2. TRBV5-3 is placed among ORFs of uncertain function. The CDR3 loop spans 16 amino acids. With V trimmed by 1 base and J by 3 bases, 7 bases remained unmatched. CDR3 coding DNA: TGTGCCAGAAGCTTGAGCGGGACTATCTTCTACAATGAGCAGTTCTTC. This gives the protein CARSLSGTIFYNEQFF.

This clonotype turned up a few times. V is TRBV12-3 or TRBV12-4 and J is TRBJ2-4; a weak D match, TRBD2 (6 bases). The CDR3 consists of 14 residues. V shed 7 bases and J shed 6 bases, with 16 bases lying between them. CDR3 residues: CASTEISRGNIQYF. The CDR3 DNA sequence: TGTGCCAGCACCGAGATCTCGCGGGGAAACATTCAGTACTTC.

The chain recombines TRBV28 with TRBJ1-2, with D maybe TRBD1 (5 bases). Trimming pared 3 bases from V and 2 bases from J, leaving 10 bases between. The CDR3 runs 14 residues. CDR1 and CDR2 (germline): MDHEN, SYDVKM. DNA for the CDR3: TGTGCCAGCAGTTTGGCAGGGCCAAACTATGGCTACACCTTC. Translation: CASSLAGPNYGYTF.

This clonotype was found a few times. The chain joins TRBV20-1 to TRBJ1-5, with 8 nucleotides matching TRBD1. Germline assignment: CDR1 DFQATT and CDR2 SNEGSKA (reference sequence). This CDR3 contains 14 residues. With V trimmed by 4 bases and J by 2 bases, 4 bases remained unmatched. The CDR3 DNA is TGCAGTGCTATAGGACAGGGACGCAATCAGCCCCAGCATTTT. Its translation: CSAIGQGRNQPQHF.

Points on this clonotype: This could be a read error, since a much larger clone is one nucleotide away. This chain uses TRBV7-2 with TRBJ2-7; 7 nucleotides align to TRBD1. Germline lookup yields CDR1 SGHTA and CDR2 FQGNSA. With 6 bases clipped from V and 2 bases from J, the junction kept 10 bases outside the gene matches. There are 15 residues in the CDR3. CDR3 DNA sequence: TGTGCCAGCAGTTTTTACAGGGGAAACCCCTACGAGCAGTACTTC. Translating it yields CASSFYRGNPYEQYF.

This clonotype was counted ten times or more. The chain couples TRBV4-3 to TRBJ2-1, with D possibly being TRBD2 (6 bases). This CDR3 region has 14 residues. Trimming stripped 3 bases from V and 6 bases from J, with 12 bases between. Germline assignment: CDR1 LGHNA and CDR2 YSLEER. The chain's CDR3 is CASSHITRGNEQFF. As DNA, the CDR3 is TGCGCCAGCAGCCACATAACGCGGGGCAATGAGCAGTTCTTC.

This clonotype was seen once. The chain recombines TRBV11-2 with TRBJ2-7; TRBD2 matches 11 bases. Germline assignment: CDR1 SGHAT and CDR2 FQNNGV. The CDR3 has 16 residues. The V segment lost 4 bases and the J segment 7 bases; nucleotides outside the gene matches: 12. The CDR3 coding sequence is TGTGCCAGCAGCTATACTAGCGGGGGCCACCAGATAGAGCAGTACTTC. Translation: CASSYTSGGHQIEQYF.

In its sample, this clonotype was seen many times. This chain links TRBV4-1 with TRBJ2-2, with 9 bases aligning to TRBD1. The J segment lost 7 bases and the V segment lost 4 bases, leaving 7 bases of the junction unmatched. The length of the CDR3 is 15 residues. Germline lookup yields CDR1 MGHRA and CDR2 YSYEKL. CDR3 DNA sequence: TGCGCCAGCAGCCTGGGGACAGGGAGTGGCGGGGAGCTGTTTTTT. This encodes CASSLGTGSGGELFF.

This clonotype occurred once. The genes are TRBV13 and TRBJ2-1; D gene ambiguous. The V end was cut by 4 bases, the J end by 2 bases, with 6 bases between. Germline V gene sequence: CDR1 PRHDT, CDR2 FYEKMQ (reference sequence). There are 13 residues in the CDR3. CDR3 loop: CASSSAAYNEQFF. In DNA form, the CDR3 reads TGTGCCAGCAGCTCCGCGGCCTACAATGAGCAGTTCTTC.